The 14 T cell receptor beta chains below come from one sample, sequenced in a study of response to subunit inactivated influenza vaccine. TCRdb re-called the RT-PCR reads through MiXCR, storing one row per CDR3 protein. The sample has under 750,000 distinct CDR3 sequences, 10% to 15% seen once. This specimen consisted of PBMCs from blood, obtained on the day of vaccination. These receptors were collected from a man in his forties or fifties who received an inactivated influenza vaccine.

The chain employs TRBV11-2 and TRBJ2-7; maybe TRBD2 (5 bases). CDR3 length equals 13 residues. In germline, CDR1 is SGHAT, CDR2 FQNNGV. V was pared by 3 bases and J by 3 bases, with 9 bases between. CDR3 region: CASSLGVHYEQYF. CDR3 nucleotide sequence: TGTGCCAGCAGCTTGGGAGTCCACTACGAGCAGTACTTC.

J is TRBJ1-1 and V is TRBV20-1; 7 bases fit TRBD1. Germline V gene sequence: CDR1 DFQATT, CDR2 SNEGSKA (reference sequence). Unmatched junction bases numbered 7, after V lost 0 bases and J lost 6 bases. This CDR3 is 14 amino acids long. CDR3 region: CSARDRGGFAEAFF. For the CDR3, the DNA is TGCAGTGCTAGAGATAGAGGGGGCTTTGCTGAAGCTTTCTTT.

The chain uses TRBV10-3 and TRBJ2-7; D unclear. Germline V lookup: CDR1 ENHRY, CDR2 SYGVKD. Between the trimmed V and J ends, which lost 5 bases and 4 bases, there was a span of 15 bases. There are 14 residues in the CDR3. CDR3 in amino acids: CAISNKPQGYEQYF. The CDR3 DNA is TGTGCCATCAGTAATAAGCCCCAAGGATACGAGCAGTACTTC.

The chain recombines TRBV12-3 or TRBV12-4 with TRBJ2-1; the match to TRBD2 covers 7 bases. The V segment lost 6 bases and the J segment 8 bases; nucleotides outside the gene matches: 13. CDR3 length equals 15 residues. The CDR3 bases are TGTGCCAGCAGAGCCCGGGCGGGAGCGAATTATGAGCAGTTCTTC. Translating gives CASRARAGANYEQFF.

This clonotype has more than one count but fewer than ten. In nucleotides, the CDR3 is TGTGCCACCGGACAGGGTTCGGGCGAGCAGTACTTC. It is translated as CATGQGSGEQYF. This chain joins TRBV24-1 and TRBJ2-7, with 8 bases matching TRBD1. This CDR3 region has 12 residues. The V and J ends lost 9 bases and 6 bases, in that order; junction bases with no gene match: 6. The germline gives CDR1 KGHDR, CDR2 SFDVKD.

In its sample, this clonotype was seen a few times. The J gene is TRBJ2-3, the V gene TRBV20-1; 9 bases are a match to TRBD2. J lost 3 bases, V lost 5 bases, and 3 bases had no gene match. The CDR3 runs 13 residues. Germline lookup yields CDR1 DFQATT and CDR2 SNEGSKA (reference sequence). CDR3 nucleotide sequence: TGCAGTGCTCGCGGGGGGGTGACAGATACGCAGTATTTT. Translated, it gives CSARGGVTDTQYF.

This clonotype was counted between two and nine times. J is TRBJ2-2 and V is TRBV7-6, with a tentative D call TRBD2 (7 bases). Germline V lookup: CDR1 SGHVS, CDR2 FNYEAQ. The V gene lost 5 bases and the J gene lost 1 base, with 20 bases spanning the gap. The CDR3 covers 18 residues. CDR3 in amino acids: CASSPSRGGLLNTGELFF. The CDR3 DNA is TGTGCCAGCAGCCCTAGTAGGGGGGGACTGTTGAACACCGGGGAGCTGTTTTTT. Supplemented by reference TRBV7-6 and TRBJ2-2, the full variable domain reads GAGVSQSPRYKVTKRGQDVALRCDPISGHVSLYWYRQALGQGPEFLTYFNYEAQQDKSGLPNDRFSAERPEGSISTLTIQRTEQRDSAMYRCASSPSRGGLLNTGELFFGEGSRLTVL.

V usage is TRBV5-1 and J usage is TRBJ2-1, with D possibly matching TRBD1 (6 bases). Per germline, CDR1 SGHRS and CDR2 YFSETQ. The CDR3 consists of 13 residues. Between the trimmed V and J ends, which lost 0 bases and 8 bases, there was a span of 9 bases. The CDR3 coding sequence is TGCGCCAGCAGCTTGGACAGGGCACATGAGCAGTTCTTC. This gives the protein CASSLDRAHEQFF.

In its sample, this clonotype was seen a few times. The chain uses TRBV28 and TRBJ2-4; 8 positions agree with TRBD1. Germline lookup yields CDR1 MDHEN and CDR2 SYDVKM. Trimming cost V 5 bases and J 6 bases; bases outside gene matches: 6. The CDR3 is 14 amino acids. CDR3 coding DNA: TGTGCCAGCAGTGCCCGACAGGGGACAAACATTCAGTACTTC. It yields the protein CASSARQGTNIQYF.

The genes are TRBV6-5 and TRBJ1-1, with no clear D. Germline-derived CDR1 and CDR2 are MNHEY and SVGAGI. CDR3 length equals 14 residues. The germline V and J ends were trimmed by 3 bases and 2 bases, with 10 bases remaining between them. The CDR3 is CASSYYKPNTEAFF. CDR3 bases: TGTGCCAGCAGTTATTATAAACCTAACACTGAAGCTTTCTTT.

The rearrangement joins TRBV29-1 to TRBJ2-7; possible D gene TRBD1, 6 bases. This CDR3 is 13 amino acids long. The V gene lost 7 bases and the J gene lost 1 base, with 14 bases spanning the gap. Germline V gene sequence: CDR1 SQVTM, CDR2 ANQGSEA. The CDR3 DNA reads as TGCAGCGCCCTTACAGGACAGTCCTACGAGCAGTACTTC. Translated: CSALTGQSYEQYF.

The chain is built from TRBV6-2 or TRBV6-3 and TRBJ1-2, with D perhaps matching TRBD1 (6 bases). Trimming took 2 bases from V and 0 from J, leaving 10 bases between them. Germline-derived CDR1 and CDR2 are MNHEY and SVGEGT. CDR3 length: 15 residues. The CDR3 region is CASSYRDKTNYGYTF. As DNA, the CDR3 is TGTGCCAGCAGTTACCGGGACAAGACTAACTATGGCTACACCTTC.

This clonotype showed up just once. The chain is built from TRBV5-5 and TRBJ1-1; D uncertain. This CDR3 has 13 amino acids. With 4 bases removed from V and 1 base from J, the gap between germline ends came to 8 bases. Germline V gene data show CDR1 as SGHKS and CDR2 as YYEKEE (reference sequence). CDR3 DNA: TGTGCCAGCAGCACTGACCCGAACACTGAAGCTTTCTTT. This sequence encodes CASSTDPNTEAFF.

The DNA for the CDR3 is TGTGCCAGCAGCCGACTACGGGACACGGCCTACGAGCAGTACTTC. Protein: CASSRLRDTAYEQYF. The chain recombines TRBV7-4 with TRBJ2-7; perhaps TRBD1 as D (6 bases). CDR1 SGHVT and CDR2 SQSDAQ come from the germline V gene. The CDR3 length is 15 residues. Trimming left V 5 bases short and J 2 bases short, with 16 bases between.